The 10 T cell receptor beta chains reported below all come from one sample, sequenced in a study of T cell repertoires in cytomegalovirus infection. TCRdb itself ran the reads through MiXCR, one entry per CDR3 protein. The data contain some 350,000 distinct CDR3 sequences, 18% of them singletons. Specimen: PBMCs. The receptors derive from a human donor in good health (CMV status not recorded). Some clones in this sample may be carry-over from other donors' samples.

This clonotype was observed many times. The genes are TRBV7-8 and TRBJ2-3; D is unresolved. Looked up from germline, CDR1 is SGHVS and CDR2 is FQNEAQ. The CDR3 contains 16 residues. Trimming pared 0 bases from V and 2 bases from J, leaving 12 bases between. The DNA for the CDR3 is TGTGCCAGCAGCTTAGCTGACTCCCGGAACACAGATACGCAGTATTTT. It yields the protein CASSLADSRNTDTQYF.

This clonotype occurred a few times. V gene TRBV5-1 combines with J gene TRBJ1-6; 8 nucleotides match TRBD1. With 0 bases clipped from V and 6 bases from J, the junction kept 2 bases outside the gene matches. The CDR3 extends over 15 amino acids. The V gene's germline CDR1 is SGHRS and CDR2 YFSETQ. CDR3 loop: CASSLAGGGNSPLHF. CDR3 nucleotides: TGCGCCAGCAGCTTGGCAGGGGGCGGTAATTCACCCCTCCACTTT.

V usage is TRBV4-1 and J usage is TRBJ1-6; D not resolved. V lost 0 bases to trimming and J lost 7 bases, with 13 bases between them. Germline lookup yields CDR1 MGHRA and CDR2 YSYEKL. The CDR3 is 16 amino acids. The CDR3 sequence: CASSQDLAKINSPLHF. The CDR3 DNA reads TGCGCCAGCAGCCAAGATTTGGCTAAAATAAATTCACCCCTCCACTTT.

The CDR3 spells CASINSGSYNEQFF. The CDR3 region has the DNA TGTGCCAGCATCAATAGCGGGAGCTACAATGAGCAGTTCTTC. The chain carries TRBV6-2 or TRBV6-3 and TRBJ2-1; 9 positions agree with TRBD2. From germline, CDR1 is MNHEY and CDR2 SVGEGT. V was pared by 7 bases and J by 3 bases, with 4 bases of the junction left unmatched. There are 14 residues in the CDR3.

This clonotype was found a few times. The chain is built from TRBV11-2 and TRBJ2-1; D ambiguous. The germline V gene encodes CDR1 SGHAT and CDR2 FQNNGV. Between the trimmed V and J ends, which lost 5 bases and 14 bases, there was a span of 13 bases. There are 11 residues in the CDR3. The CDR3 reads CASSVTEQKFF. The CDR3 DNA reads as TGTGCCAGCAGCGTCACTGAGCAGAAGTTCTTC.

This clonotype was seen many times. The rearrangement links TRBV11-2 to TRBJ2-2; 14 bases line up with TRBD2. The CDR3 covers 17 residues. CDR1 SGHAT and CDR2 FQNNGV come from the germline V gene. After removal of 4 bases from V and 4 bases from J, the junction contained 5 bases not matched to a gene. Here the CDR3 DNA reads TGTGCCAGCAGCTGGACTAGCGGGGGGCCCCTCACCGGGGAGCTGTTTTTT. Its translation is CASSWTSGGPLTGELFF.

The sample holds many counts of this clonotype. The chain joins TRBV11-2 to TRBJ2-5, with D unclear. The germline V gene has CDR1 SGHAT and CDR2 FQNNGV. The CDR3 length is 15 residues. Trimming removed 5 bases at V and 0 bases at J, with 13 bases between. The CDR3 bases are TGTGCCAGCAGCCCCTTTGGCGCGTACCAAGAGACCCAGTACTTC. As protein: CASSPFGAYQETQYF.

This clonotype was picked up many times. V gene TRBV27 combines with J gene TRBJ2-3, with 14 bases aligning to TRBD2. The CDR3 extends over 16 amino acids. With V trimmed by 11 bases and J by 0 bases, 7 bases remained unmatched. Germline CDR1 reads MNHEY; CDR2 reads SMNVEV (reference sequence). The CDR3: CAVRLAGGRSTDTQYF. The CDR3 region has the DNA TGTGCCGTTCGACTAGCGGGAGGGCGGAGCACAGATACGCAGTATTTT.

The V gene is TRBV6-1, the J gene TRBJ2-5; D may correspond to TRBD1 or TRBD2 (5 bases each). The ends were cut back, 2 bases at V and 6 bases at J, with 10 bases in the middle. The CDR3 is 13 amino acids. Germline CDR1 MNHNS, CDR2 SASEGT. CDR3 protein: CASSEIWGKTQYF. CDR3 DNA: TGTGCCAGCAGTGAAATTTGGGGGAAGACCCAGTACTTC.

This chain links TRBV19 with TRBJ1-6; the D is unclear. Germline CDR1 and CDR2: LNHDA and SQIVND (reference sequence). This CDR3 is built from 15 residues. The V gene lost 6 bases and the J gene lost 0 bases, with 9 bases spanning the gap. CDR3 DNA: TGTGCCAGTAGCGAGGTTTCCTCCTATAATTCACCCCTCCACTTT. It codes for CASSEVSSYNSPLHF.